These 31 T cell receptor beta chains were sequenced from one sample in a study of cytomegalovirus exposure and HLA in healthy donors. 13 Jbeta primers and 60 Vbeta primers were used for the PCR. Assay used: immunoSEQ multiplex PCR; TCRdb lists only in-frame clones, some missing. The sample consists of over 95,000 clones, 70% to 80% of them appearing once. Sequencing was done on a sample of PBMCs. The receptors derive from a human donor in good health.

This clone has more than one count but fewer than ten. Here the CDR3 DNA reads TGTGCCAGCAGCTTAGTGGGGGGGGATACGCAGTATTTT. It translates to CASSLVGGDTQYF. The V gene is TRBV7-2, the J gene TRBJ2-3; 7 bases match TRBD2. Germline assignment: CDR1 SGHTA and CDR2 FQGNSA. This CDR3 has 13 residues. V shed 1 base, J shed 6 bases, and the junction held 1 base outside the gene matches.

The genes are TRBV27 and TRBJ2-1; 9 bases align to TRBD2. With V trimmed by 4 bases and J by 3 bases, 7 bases remained unmatched. This CDR3 contains 16 residues. CDR1 is MNHEY, CDR2 SMNVEV, per germline (reference sequence). In DNA, the CDR3 is TGTGCCAGCAGTTCCCGGCGGGGGGGTAACTACAATGAGCAGTTCTTC. This gives the protein CASSSRRGGNYNEQFF.

The chain carries TRBV6-6 and TRBJ1-6, with no clear D. The CDR3 totals 14 residues. The ends were cut back, 6 bases at V and 7 bases at J, with 13 bases in the middle. Germline V gives CDR1 MNHNY, CDR2 SVGAGI (reference sequence). CDR3 loop: CASRPGGENSPLHF. The CDR3, as DNA: TGTGCCAGCAGGCCGGGAGGTGAAAATTCACCCCTCCACTTT.

This clone occurred a few times. The chain employs TRBV6-6 and TRBJ1-1, with D maybe TRBD1 (6 bases). Germline V CDR1 and CDR2: MNHNY, SVGAGI (reference sequence). The ends were cut back, 5 bases at V and 0 bases at J, with 13 bases in the middle. This CDR3 is built from 15 residues. CDR3 sequence: CASSDQDRLNTEAFF. As DNA, the CDR3 is TGTGCCAGCAGTGACCAGGACAGACTGAACACTGAAGCTTTCTTT.

This clone was picked up a small number of times. The V gene is TRBV6-1, the J gene TRBJ2-7; weak D call: TRBD2 (6 bases). Germline V gives CDR1 MNHNS, CDR2 SASEGT. This CDR3 has 15 residues. Trimming stripped 11 bases from V and 6 bases from J, with 26 bases between. The CDR3 coding sequence is TGTGCCGGGGAGACAGACGCTAGAAAGGGAGGCGAGCAGTACTTC. It translates to CAGETDARKGGEQYF.

The rearrangement uses TRBV5-1 and TRBJ2-1; possibly TRBD2 for D (6 bases). Germline loops: CDR1 SGHRS, CDR2 YFSETQ. The V end was cut by 2 bases, the J end by 5 bases, with 17 bases between. This CDR3 has 16 residues. The CDR3 bases are TGCGCCAGCAGCTTACCTAGCCCGGGAGTGAACAATGAGCAGTTCTTC. It encodes CASSLPSPGVNNEQFF.

This chain connects TRBV7-2 to TRBJ2-3; D call uncertain. Trimming removed 5 bases from V and 2 bases from J, with 8 bases in between. CDR1 is SGHTA and CDR2 is FQGNSA in the germline V gene. This CDR3 has 13 amino acids. CDR3 sequence: CASSIQLTDTQYF. In DNA form, the CDR3 reads TGTGCCAGCAGCATTCAACTCACAGATACGCAGTATTTT.

This clone occurred a few times. The chain joins TRBV28 to TRBJ1-4, with 7 bases aligning to TRBD1. This CDR3 is built from 15 residues. V shed 6 bases and J 1 base; nucleotides not matched to a gene: 5. Germline V CDR1 and CDR2: MDHEN, SYDVKM. In DNA form, the CDR3 reads TGTGCCAGCAGGTTAACAGGGGTAACTAATGAAAAACTGTTTTTT. It codes for CASRLTGVTNEKLFF.

The V call is TRBV5-1, the J call TRBJ1-5, with D maybe TRBD1 (5 bases). The ends were cut back, 4 bases at V and 0 bases at J, with 11 bases in the middle. The CDR3 loop spans 15 amino acids. Germline V gene lookup returns CDR1 SGHRS and CDR2 YFSETQ. The CDR3 nucleotides are TGCGCCAGCAGCGTCTCCGGGGGTAGCAATCAGCCCCAGCATTTT. Its protein product is CASSVSGGSNQPQHF.

This clone showed up just a few times. The chain employs TRBV7-2 and TRBJ2-5; no reliable D call. The CDR3 has 12 residues. Germline V lookup: CDR1 SGHTA, CDR2 FQGNSA. V lost 1 base and J 4 bases, leaving 4 bases between the germline ends. CDR3 region: CASSLVRETQYF. The DNA of the CDR3 is TGTGCCAGCAGCTTAGTTAGAGAGACCCAGTACTTC.

The chain combines TRBV6-1 with TRBJ2-2, with a weak D call TRBD2 (6 bases). Germline CDR1 MNHNS, CDR2 SASEGT. V lost 8 bases to trimming and J lost 4 bases, with 17 bases between them. The CDR3 has 15 residues. CDR3 nucleotides: TGTGCCAGCCACCTGCGGATGGGAGGCACCGGGGAGCTGTTTTTT. Protein sequence: CASHLRMGGTGELFF.

The chain joins TRBV5-1 to TRBJ1-6; a possible D gene is TRBD1 (5 bases). This CDR3 has 15 amino acids. Germline loops: CDR1 SGHRS, CDR2 YFSETQ. V shed 6 bases and J shed 0 bases, with 10 bases lying between them. The CDR3 sequence: CASTGGGSYNSPLHF. CDR3 sequence (DNA): TGCGCCAGCACCGGGGGGGGCTCCTATAATTCACCCCTCCACTTT.

This clone was counted only a few times. The chain employs TRBV6-1 and TRBJ2-5; tentatively, D is TRBD2 (5 bases). The CDR3 covers 14 residues. V was trimmed by 0 bases and J by 8 bases, leaving 13 bases between them. From germline, CDR1 is MNHNS and CDR2 SASEGT. CDR3 sequence: CASSEAGGVNTQYF. The DNA for the CDR3 is TGTGCCAGCAGTGAAGCAGGAGGAGTTAATACCCAGTACTTC.

The chain combines TRBV7-9 with TRBJ2-5, with TRBD2 matching 11 bases. The CDR3 is 18 residues long. Germline CDR1 reads SEHNR; CDR2 reads FQNEAQ (reference sequence). V dropped 2 bases and J dropped 2; count of bases not matched to a gene: 10. The CDR3: CASSLKRRLAGYQETQYF. CDR3 nucleotide sequence: TGTGCCAGCAGCTTAAAGCGACGACTAGCGGGGTATCAAGAGACCCAGTACTTC. Full variable domain (rest looked up from reference TRBV7-9 and TRBJ2-5): DTGVSQNPRHKITKRGQNVTFRCDPISEHNRLYWYRQTLGQGPEFLTYFQNEAQLEKSRLLSDRFSAERPKGSFSTLEIQRTEQGDSAMYLCASSLKRRLAGYQETQYFGPGTRLLVL.

This chain joins TRBV7-9 and TRBJ2-7; 8 nucleotides match TRBD2. Germline V gene data show CDR1 as SEHNR and CDR2 as FQNEAQ (reference sequence). The CDR3 is made up of 16 amino acids. With 6 bases clipped from V and 1 base from J, the junction kept 11 bases outside the gene matches. In DNA, the CDR3 is TGTGCCAGCAGTCCCAACCTGGCGGGGGGATCCTACGAGCAGTACTTC. Amino acid sequence: CASSPNLAGGSYEQYF.

V usage is TRBV19 and J usage is TRBJ2-3, with TRBD2 matching 9 bases. Unmatched junction bases numbered 8, after V lost 7 bases and J lost 0 bases. CDR3 size: 16 residues. Looked up from germline, CDR1 is LNHDA and CDR2 is SQIVND (reference sequence). Here the CDR3 DNA reads TGTGCCAGTACAGAGCGGGGGGCCCCGAGCACAGATACGCAGTATTTT. Translated, it gives CASTERGAPSTDTQYF. The complete variable domain, with remaining parts taken from reference TRBV19 and TRBJ2-3, reads DGGITQSPKYLFRKEGQNVTLSCEQNLNHDAMYWYRQDPGQGLRLIYYSQIVNDFQKGDIAEGYSVSREKKESFPLTVTSAQKNPTAFYLCASTERGAPSTDTQYFGPGTRLTVL.

J is TRBJ2-2 and V is TRBV6-6; 12 positions match TRBD1. The length of the CDR3 is 15 residues. CDR1 and CDR2 (germline): MNHNY, SVGAGI (reference sequence). Trimming cost V 6 bases and J 8 bases; bases outside gene matches: 7. The CDR3 sequence is CASRRGQGASGELFF. The CDR3 nucleotides are TGTGCCAGCAGGAGGGGACAGGGGGCCAGTGGGGAGCTGTTTTTT.

The chain recombines TRBV29-1 with TRBJ2-7; 7 bases map to TRBD2. The V gene end was trimmed by 1 base and the J gene end by 4 bases; junction bases not matched to a gene: 10. The CDR3 is 15 residues long. CDR1 and CDR2 (germline): SQVTM, ANQGSEA. The CDR3 bases are TGCAGCGTTGAAGCCCCCGGCAGGGAGGGTTACGAGCAGTACTTC. Translating it yields CSVEAPGREGYEQYF.

The chain has TRBV27 and TRBJ2-6, with D tentatively TRBD1 (5 bases). V was cut by 3 bases and J by 2 bases, with 11 bases left in between. The CDR3 contains 16 residues. The germline CDR1 and CDR2 sequences are MNHEY and SMNVEV (reference sequence). As DNA, the CDR3 is TGTGCCAGCAGTTTCCTCCCAGGGACTGGGGCCAACGTCCTGACTTTC. Translating it yields CASSFLPGTGANVLTF.

This chain joins TRBV18 and TRBJ1-4; D is uncertain. Germline CDR1 KGHSH, CDR2 LQKENI. The CDR3 is made up of 13 amino acids. V dropped 2 bases and J dropped 9 bases, with 10 bases sitting between them. This CDR3 is CASSPAGRKKLFF. The CDR3 DNA follows: TGTGCCAGCTCACCAGCGGGAAGGAAAAAACTGTTTTTT.

CDR3 coding DNA: TGTGCCAGCAGGGAATTAGCGGGAGTTGGCACAGATACGCAGTATTTT. It specifies CASRELAGVGTDTQYF. This chain connects TRBV2 to TRBJ2-3; 9 bases match TRBD2. With 6 bases clipped from V and 1 base from J, the junction kept 8 bases outside the gene matches. CDR1 and CDR2 from the germline V gene are SNHLY and FYNNEI. The CDR3 is made up of 16 amino acids.

V and J are TRBV5-1 and TRBJ2-1, with 7 bases that match TRBD1. The CDR3 sequence is 17 residues long. V trimming: 6 bases; J trimming: 5 bases; junction bases outside the gene matches: 17. Germline values: CDR1 SGHRS, CDR2 YFSETQ. CDR3 sequence reads: CASTRAGRQGRHNEQFF. DNA of the CDR3: TGCGCCAGCACCCGGGCGGGTAGACAGGGCAGGCACAATGAGCAGTTCTTC. The whole variable domain, filled in from reference TRBV5-1 and TRBJ2-1, reads KAGVTQTPRYLIKTRGQQVTLSCSPISGHRSVSWYQQTPGQGLQFLFEYFSETQRNKGNFPGRFSGRQFSNSRSEMNVSTLELGDSALYLCASTRAGRQGRHNEQFFGPGTRLTVL.

This clone was observed a few times. The rearrangement joins TRBV5-8 to TRBJ1-5; 10 bases match TRBD1. The CDR3 runs to 16 residues. V dropped 3 bases and J dropped 9; count of bases not matched to a gene: 12. Germline V gene sequence: CDR1 SGHTS, CDR2 YDEGEE. The CDR3 here is CASSSPETGGQRPQHF. Written as DNA, the CDR3 is TGTGCCAGCAGCTCCCCCGAGACAGGGGGCCAACGGCCCCAGCATTTT. Using reference TRBV5-8 and TRBJ1-5 for the parts outside the CDR3, the full variable domain is EAGVTQSPTHLIKTRGQQATLRCSPISGHTSVYWYQQALGLGLQFLLWYDEGEERNRGNFPPRFSGRQFPNYSSELNVNALELEDSALYLCASSSPETGGQRPQHFGDGTRLSIL.

The chain is built from TRBV5-1 and TRBJ1-1; unclear D gene. Germline-derived CDR1 and CDR2 are SGHRS and YFSETQ. The CDR3 runs 12 residues. Trimming cost V 4 bases and J 4 bases, with 8 bases left between them. The chain's CDR3 is CASSPEGTEAFF. The DNA for the CDR3 is TGCGCCAGCAGCCCGGAGGGCACTGAAGCTTTCTTT.

The chain joins TRBV5-1 to TRBJ2-5; no definite D call. The germline V gene encodes CDR1 SGHRS and CDR2 YFSETQ. With 3 bases removed from V and 5 bases from J, the gap between germline ends came to 20 bases. The CDR3 contains 16 residues. CDR3 sequence reads: CASSYALFAPGETQYF. The CDR3 DNA is TGCGCCAGCAGCTACGCTCTCTTTGCCCCCGGGGAGACCCAGTACTTC.

The CDR3 DNA sequence: TGCGCCAGCAGCCCCAGGGCCTCTAACTATGGCTACACCTTC. It is translated as CASSPRASNYGYTF. The chain joins TRBV10-1 to TRBJ1-2, with D maybe TRBD1 (5 bases). The germline V and J ends were trimmed by 6 bases and 0 bases, with 11 bases remaining between them. CDR1 is WNHNN, CDR2 SYGVQD, per germline (reference sequence). This CDR3 is built from 14 residues.

This clone was counted only a few times. The gene calls are TRBV10-3 and TRBJ2-5; D possibly corresponds to TRBD2 (7 bases). CDR1 and CDR2 from the germline V gene are ENHRY and SYGVKD. The germline V and J ends were trimmed by 11 bases and 1 base, with 11 bases remaining between them. The CDR3 totals 12 residues. The CDR3 protein is CAAGASQETQYF. CDR3 sequence (DNA): TGTGCCGCGGGGGCCAGCCAAGAGACCCAGTACTTC.

This chain joins TRBV28 and TRBJ1-2; D is unresolved. CDR1 is MDHEN, CDR2 SYDVKM, per germline. CDR3 length: 14 residues. Trimming took 8 bases from V and 6 from J, leaving 19 bases between them. In nucleotides, the CDR3 is TGTGCCAGCTCGGAGGGAGGTGGGTGGGATGGCTACACCTTC. Protein product: CASSEGGGWDGYTF.

V usage is TRBV10-2 and J usage is TRBJ1-1; 7 bases are a match to TRBD1. Trimming at V came to 4 bases and at J to 2 bases, leaving 7 bases not matched to a gene. The length of the CDR3 is 15 residues. Germline loops: CDR1 WSHSY, CDR2 SAAADI. In nucleotides, the CDR3 is TGCGCCAGCAGTGTCCCGGGACAGTACAACACTGAAGCTTTCTTT. Residues: CASSVPGQYNTEAFF.

The chain combines TRBV6-6 with TRBJ2-3; 9 nucleotides match TRBD1. J gave up 6 bases and V 4 bases, and 8 bases lay outside the gene matches. This CDR3 has 15 residues. Germline loops: CDR1 MNHNY, CDR2 SVGAGI (reference sequence). CDR3 region: CASSSSRDRADTQYF. The DNA of the CDR3 is TGTGCCAGCAGTTCGTCCCGGGACAGGGCTGATACGCAGTATTTT.

The chain is built from TRBV2 and TRBJ2-3; D possibly corresponds to TRBD1 (6 bases). Trimming pared 3 bases from V and 5 bases from J, leaving 15 bases between. Per the germline V gene, CDR1 is SNHLY and CDR2 is FYNNEI. The CDR3 has 15 residues. CDR3 in DNA: TGTGCCAGCAGTGAGACAGGTACCTCAGGAGATACGCAGTATTTT. Its translation: CASSETGTSGDTQYF.